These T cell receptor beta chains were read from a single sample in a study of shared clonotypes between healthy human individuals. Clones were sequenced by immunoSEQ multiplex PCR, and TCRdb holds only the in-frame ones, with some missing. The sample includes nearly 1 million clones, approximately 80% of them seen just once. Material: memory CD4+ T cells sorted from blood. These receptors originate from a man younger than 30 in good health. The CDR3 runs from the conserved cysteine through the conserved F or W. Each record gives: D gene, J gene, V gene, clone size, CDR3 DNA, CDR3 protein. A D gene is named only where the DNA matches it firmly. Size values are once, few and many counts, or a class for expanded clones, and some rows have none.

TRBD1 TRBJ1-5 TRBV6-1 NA TGTGCCAGCAGTGCGGACAGGGGAAAACAGCCCCAGCATTTT CASSADRGKQPQHF
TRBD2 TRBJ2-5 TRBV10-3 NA TGTGCCACGACGCCGGGGGGACTCGGGGCCCAGTACTTC CATTPGGLGAQYF
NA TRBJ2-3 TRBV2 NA TGTGCCAGCCAGACGGACTACACAGATACGCAGTATTTT CASQTDYTDTQYF
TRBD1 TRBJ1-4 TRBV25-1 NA TGTGCCAGCAGTGAGCAGGGGGTCGCTTATGAAAAACTGTTTTTT CASSEQGVAYEKLFF
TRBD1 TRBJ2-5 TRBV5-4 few TGTGCCAGCAGCCCGGGGGGACAGGGCGAAGAGACCCAGTACTTC CASSPGGQGEETQYF
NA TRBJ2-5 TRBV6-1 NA TGTGCCAGCAGGGATGAAGAGACCCAGTACTTC CASRDEETQYF
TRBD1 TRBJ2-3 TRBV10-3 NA TGTGCCTCCAGGGGGAGTGCAGATACGCAGTATTTT CASRGSADTQYF
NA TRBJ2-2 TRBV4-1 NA TGCGCCAGCAGCCAAGACAGCGCGAACACCGGGGAGCTGTTTTTT CASSQDSANTGELFF
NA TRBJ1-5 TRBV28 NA TGTGCCAGCAGTGCGTCACCGCCTCCTTATAGCAATCAGCCCCAGCATTTT CASSASPPPYSNQPQHF
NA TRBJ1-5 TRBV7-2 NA TGTGCCAGCAGCTTAGCCAGGGCCCAAGGGCAGCCCCAGCATTTT CASSLARAQGQPQHF
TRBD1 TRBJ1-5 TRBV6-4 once TGTGCCAGCAGTGGAGACAGGGGAAGGGTACCCCAGCATTTT CASSGDRGRVPQHF
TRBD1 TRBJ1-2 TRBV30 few TGTGCCTGGAGTGTAGCAGGGGGTGAGGTTGGCTACACCTTC CAWSVAGGEVGYTF
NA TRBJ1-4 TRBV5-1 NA TGCGCCAGCAGCTCGGGGGTAGATTTTAATGAAAAACTGTTTTTT CASSSGVDFNEKLFF
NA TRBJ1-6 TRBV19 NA TGTGCCAGTAGCCACCTCGGGGGGAGCTCCTATAATTCACCCCTCCACTTT CASSHLGGSSYNSPLHF
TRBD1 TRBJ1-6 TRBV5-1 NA TGCGCCAGCAGCTTGGCCGTTGGCGGGGGACAGGGACCCCTCCACTTT CASSLAVGGGQGPLHF
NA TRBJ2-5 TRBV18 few TGTGCCAGCTCACTAAACCAGGGCAAAGAGACCCAGTACTTC CASSLNQGKETQYF
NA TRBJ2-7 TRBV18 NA TGTGCCAGCCCACTACAGGGTGGCGAGCAGTACTTC CASPLQGGEQYF
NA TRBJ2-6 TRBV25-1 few TGTGCCAGCAGTGAAGGAGGGCTCAACGTCCTGACTTTC CASSEGGLNVLTF
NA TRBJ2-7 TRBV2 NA TGTGCCAGCACCTTGACCTCCTACGAGCAGTACTTC CASTLTSYEQYF
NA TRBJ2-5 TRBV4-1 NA TGCGCCAGCAGCCAGGGGCTAGTCAAGGAGACCCAGTACTTC CASSQGLVKETQYF
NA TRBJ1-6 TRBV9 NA TGTGCCAGCAGCTCGGGAGTCGGCGATTCACCCCTCCACTTT CASSSGVGDSPLHF
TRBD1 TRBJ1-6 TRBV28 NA TGTGCCAGCAAAGGGAGACAGGGGACGGATAATTCACCCCTCCACTTT CASKGRQGTDNSPLHF
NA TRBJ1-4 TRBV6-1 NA TGTGCCAGCATACGGCAAATGAATGAAAAACTGTTTTTT CASIRQMNEKLFF
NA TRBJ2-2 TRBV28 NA TGTGCCAGCAGTTTTAGTTGGGGGGAGAACACCGGGGAGCTGTTTTTT CASSFSWGENTGELFF